The clone carrying this TCR beta chain was recorded at least ten times. These data originate in a study of breast tumors, draining lymph nodes, adjacent tissues. TCRdb passed the multiplex PCR reads through MiXCR, listing each CDR3 protein once. This table holds about 120,000 distinct CDR3 sequences, about 20% found once. This CDR3 spans 13 amino acids. V shed 6 bases and J shed 1 base, with 10 bases lying between them. Germline loops: CDR1 DFQATT, CDR2 SNEGSKA (reference sequence). Breast cancer patients provided tissue from their axillary draining lymph nodes. Sequencing used axillary lymph node tissue. The TCR was taken from a female donor with breast cancer. Some clones in this sample may be carry-over from other donors' samples. V gene TRBV20-1 combines with J gene TRBJ1-3; D call uncertain. This CDR3 is CSALAGSGNTIYF. CDR3 bases: TGCAGTGCCTTAGCAGGATCTGGAAACACCATATATTTT.